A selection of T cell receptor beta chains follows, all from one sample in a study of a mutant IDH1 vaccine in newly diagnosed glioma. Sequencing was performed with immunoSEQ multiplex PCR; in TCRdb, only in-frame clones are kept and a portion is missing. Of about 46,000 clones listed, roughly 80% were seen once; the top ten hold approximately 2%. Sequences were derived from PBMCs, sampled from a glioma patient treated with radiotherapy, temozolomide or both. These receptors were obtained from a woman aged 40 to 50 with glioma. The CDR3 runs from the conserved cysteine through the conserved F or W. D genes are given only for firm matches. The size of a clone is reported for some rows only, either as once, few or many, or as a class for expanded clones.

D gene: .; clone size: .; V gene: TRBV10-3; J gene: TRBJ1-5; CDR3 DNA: TGTGCCATCAGTGAGGGGGATCAGCCCCAGCATTTT; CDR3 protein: CAISEGDQPQHF
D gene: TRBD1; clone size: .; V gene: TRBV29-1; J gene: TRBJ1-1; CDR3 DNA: TGCAGCGTGGACAGGGCGGGAGTGGCTTTCTTT; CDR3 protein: CSVDRAGVAFF
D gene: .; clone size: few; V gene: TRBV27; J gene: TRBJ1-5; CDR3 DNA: TGTGCCAGCAGCGGAAGGACAGCGAGCAATCAGCCCCAGCATTTT; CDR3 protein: CASSGRTASNQPQHF
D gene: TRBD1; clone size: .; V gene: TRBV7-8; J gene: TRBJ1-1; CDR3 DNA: TGTGCCAGCAGCTTACGACAGGGGAGACGCGTGAACACTGAAGCTTTCTTT; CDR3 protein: CASSLRQGRRVNTEAFF
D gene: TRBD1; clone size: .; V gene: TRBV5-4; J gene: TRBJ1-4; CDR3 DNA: TGTGCCAGCAGCTGGGGGACAGGGGGCGCCGGGAATGAAAAACTGTTTTTT; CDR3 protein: CASSWGTGGAGNEKLFF
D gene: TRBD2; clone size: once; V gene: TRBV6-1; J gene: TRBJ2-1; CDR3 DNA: TGTGCCTGGGGGGGACTAGTGCCATTCAATGAGCAGTTCTTC; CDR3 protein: CAWGGLVPFNEQFF
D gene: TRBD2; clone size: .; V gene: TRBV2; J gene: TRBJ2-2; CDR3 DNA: TGTGCCAGCAGGACTAGCGGGGGGGCCGGGGAGCTGTTTTTT; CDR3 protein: CASRTSGGAGELFF
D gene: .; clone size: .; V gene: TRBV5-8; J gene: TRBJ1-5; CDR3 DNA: TGTGCCAGCAGCTTGGAGGGGGGTAGTGGCCAGCCCCAGCATTTT; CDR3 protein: CASSLEGGSGQPQHF
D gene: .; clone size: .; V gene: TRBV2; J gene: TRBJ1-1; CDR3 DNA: TGTGCCAGCAGTCCTTGGGAGAACACTGAAGCTTTCTTT; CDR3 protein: CASSPWENTEAFF
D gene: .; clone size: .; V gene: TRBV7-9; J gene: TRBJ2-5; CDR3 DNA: TGTGCCAGCAGCCAATTCCAGTTCCAAGAGACCCAGTACTTC; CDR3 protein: CASSQFQFQETQYF
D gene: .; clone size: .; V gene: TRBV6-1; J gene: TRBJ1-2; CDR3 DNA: TGTGCCAGCAGTGAAGGAGCTAGCTATGGCTACACCTTC; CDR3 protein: CASSEGASYGYTF
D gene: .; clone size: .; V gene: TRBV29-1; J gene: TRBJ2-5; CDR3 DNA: TGCAGCGCCAAAAGGGGCAGCGGAGAGACCCAGTACTTC; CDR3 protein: CSAKRGSGETQYF
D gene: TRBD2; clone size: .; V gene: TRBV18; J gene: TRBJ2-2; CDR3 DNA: TGTGCCAGCTCGACCCCTAGCGGGGGCTCGAACACCGGGGAGCTGTTTTTT; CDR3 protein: CASSTPSGGSNTGELFF
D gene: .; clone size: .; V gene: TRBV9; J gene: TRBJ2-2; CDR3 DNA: TGTGCCAGCAGCGTAGGGGGGCCCGGGGAGCTGTTTTTT; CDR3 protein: CASSVGGPGELFF
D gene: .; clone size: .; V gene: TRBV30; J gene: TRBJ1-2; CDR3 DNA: TGTGCCCTTCGGCGAGGAGGCTACACCTTC; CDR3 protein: CALRRGGYTF
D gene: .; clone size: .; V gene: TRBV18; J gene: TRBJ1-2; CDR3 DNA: TGTGCCAGCTCACCACCTTCCTCAGAGCGCTACACCTTC; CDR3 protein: CASSPPSSERYTF
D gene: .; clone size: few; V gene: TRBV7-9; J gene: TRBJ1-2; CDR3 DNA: TGTGCCAGCAGCGCGCATGGGATCATTGTTGGCTACACCTTC; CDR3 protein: CASSAHGIIVGYTF
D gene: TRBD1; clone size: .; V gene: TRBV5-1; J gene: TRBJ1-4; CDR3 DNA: TGCGCCAGCAGCTTGGTTTGGACAGGGGTTGGAACTAATGAAAAACTGTTTTTT; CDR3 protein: CASSLVWTGVGTNEKLFF
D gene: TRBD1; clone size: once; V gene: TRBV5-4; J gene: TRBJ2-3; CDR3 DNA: TGTGCCAGCAGCCTGTCCGGGACAGGGTCAGATACGCAGTATTTT; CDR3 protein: CASSLSGTGSDTQYF
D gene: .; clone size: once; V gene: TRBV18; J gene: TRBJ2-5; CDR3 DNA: TGTGCCAGCTCACCACCGCTAGCCCTCCAAGAGACCCAGTACTTC; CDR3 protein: CASSPPLALQETQYF
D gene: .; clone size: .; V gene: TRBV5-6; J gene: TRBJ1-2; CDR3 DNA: TGTGCCAGCAGCTCTCCGGACAGATTCACTTACTATGGCTACACCTTC; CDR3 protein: CASSSPDRFTYYGYTF
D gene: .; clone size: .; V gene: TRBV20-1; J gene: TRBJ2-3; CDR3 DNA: TGCAGTGCTACAACGGTGGATACGCAGTATTTT; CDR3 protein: CSATTVDTQYF
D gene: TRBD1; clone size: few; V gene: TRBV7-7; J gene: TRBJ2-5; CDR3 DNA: TGTGCTAGCAGCCCGGACAGGGAAGAAGAGACCCAGTACTTC; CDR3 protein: CASSPDREEETQYF
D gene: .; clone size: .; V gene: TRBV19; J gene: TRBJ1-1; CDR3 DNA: TGTGCCAGTAGTTTGGGACTCTGGAACACTGAAGCTTTCTTT; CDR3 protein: CASSLGLWNTEAFF
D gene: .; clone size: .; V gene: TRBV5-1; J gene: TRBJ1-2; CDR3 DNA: TGCGCCAGCAGCCCCTCGGGACTTATGAACTATGGCTACACCTTC; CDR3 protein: CASSPSGLMNYGYTF
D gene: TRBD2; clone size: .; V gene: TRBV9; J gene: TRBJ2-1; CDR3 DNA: TGTGCCAGCAGCTTCCGACTAGCGGGGGGGTTCGATGAGCAGTTCTTC; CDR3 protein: CASSFRLAGGFDEQFF
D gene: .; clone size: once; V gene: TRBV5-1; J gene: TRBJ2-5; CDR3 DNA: TGCGCCAGCAGCCCCCGAACGCCCCAAGAGACCCAGTACTTC; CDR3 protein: CASSPRTPQETQYF
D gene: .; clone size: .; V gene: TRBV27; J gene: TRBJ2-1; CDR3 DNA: TGTGCCAGCAGGACCCGGACAGATGAGCAGTTCTTC; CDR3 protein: CASRTRTDEQFF
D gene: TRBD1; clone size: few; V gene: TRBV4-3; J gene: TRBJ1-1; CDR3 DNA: TGCGCCAGCAGCCAAGATGGACAGGGTGGGACTGAAGCTTTCTTT; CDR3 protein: CASSQDGQGGTEAFF
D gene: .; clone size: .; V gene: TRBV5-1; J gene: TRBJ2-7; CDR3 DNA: TGCGCCAGCAGCTTGGGCAGCCTGGGTGGGGACGAGCAGTACTTC; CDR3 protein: CASSLGSLGGDEQYF
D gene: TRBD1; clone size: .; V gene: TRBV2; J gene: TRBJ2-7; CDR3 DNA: TGTGCCAGCAGATACCGGGACAGGGGCGAGCAGTACTTC; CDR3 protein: CASRYRDRGEQYF
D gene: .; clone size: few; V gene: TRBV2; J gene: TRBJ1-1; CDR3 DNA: TGTGCCAGCAGTCCACAGGGCGGGGGGGCTTTCTTT; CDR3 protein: CASSPQGGGAFF
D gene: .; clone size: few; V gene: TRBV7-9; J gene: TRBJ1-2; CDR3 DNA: TGTGCCAGCAGCTCGGAGGCCCTCCACTATGGCTACACCTTC; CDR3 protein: CASSSEALHYGYTF
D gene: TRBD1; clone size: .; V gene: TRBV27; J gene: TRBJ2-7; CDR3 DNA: TGTGCCAGCTGCCGGGGACAGTCCTCCTACGAGCAGTACTTC; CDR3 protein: CASCRGQSSYEQYF
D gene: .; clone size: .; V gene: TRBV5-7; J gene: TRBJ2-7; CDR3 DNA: TGTGCCAGCAGCCCGGGAAGTGTCTACGAGCAGTACTTC; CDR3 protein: CASSPGSVYEQYF
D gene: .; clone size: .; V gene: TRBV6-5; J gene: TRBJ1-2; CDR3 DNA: TGTGCCAGCAGTTACTATGGGACCTATGGCTACACCTTC; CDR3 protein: CASSYYGTYGYTF
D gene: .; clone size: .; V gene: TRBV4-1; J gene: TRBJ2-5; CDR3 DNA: TGCGCCAGCAGCCAAGAAGGAGTCAGGGGATCCGAGACCCAGTACTTC; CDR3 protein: CASSQEGVRGSETQYF
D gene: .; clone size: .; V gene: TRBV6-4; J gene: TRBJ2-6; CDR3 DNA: TGTGCCAGCAGTCATCAGGGACCCGACTCTGGGGCCAACGTCCTGACTTTC; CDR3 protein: CASSHQGPDSGANVLTF
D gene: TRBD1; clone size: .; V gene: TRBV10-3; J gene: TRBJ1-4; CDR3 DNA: TGTGCCATCAGAGCCCGGGCAGGGGGCGCGGGTGAAAAACTGTTTTTT; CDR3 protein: CAIRARAGGAGEKLFF
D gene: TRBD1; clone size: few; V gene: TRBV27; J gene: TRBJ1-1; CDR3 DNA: TGTGCCAGCAGTCAATACAGGGGGGTGGGCACTGAAGCTTTCTTT; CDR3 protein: CASSQYRGVGTEAFF
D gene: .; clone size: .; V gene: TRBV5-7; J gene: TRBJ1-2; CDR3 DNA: TGTGCCAGCAGGAGCGGGACCGAACCCTTTGACTATGGCTACACCTTC; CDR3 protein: CASRSGTEPFDYGYTF
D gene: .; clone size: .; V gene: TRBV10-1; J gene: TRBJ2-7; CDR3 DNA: TGCGCCAGCAGTGCTAACCTCGGAGGCTACGAGCAGTACTTC; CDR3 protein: CASSANLGGYEQYF
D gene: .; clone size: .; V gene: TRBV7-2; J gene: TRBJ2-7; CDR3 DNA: TGTGCCAGCAGCTTATTCGGGATGGAGACCTACGAGCAGTACTTC; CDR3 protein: CASSLFGMETYEQYF
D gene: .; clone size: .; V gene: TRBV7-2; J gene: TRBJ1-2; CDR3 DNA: TGTGCCAGCAGCTGGGGAGGGGGGATTGGCTACACCTTC; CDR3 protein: CASSWGGGIGYTF
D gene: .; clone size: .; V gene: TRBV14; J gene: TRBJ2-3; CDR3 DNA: TGTGCCAGCAGCCAAGATGGGGTGTGGCCAGATACGCAGTATTTT; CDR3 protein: CASSQDGVWPDTQYF
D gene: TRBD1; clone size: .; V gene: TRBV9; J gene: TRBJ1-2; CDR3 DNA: TGTGCCAGCAGCGCTCCTCACAGGGGGCTGGGATATGGCTACACCTTC; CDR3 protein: CASSAPHRGLGYGYTF
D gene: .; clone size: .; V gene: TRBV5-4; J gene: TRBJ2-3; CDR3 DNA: TGTGCCAGCAGGGAGGCAGTAGGCACAGATACGCAGTATTTT; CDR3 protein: CASREAVGTDTQYF
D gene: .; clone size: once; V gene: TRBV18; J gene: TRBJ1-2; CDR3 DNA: TGTGCCAGCTCTACCGGGACCGACTATGGCTACACCTTC; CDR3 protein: CASSTGTDYGYTF
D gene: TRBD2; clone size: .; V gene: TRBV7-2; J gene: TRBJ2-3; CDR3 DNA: TGTGCCAGCAGCTTAGTCATCCTAGCGGGGTTAGCAGATACGCAGTATTTT; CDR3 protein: CASSLVILAGLADTQYF